Listed here is a single TCR beta chain. Its antigen is unknown. One junction end disagrees with the germline gene, perhaps due to a read error. Profiling relied on immunoSEQ multiplex PCR, and the TCRdb table lists in-frame clones only, not all of them. Of 120,000 to 150,000 clones in the sample, around nine tenths were seen once. These data belong to a study of T cell responses to AZD1222 COVID-19 vaccine. Study results and caveats: The study identified only five to seven AZD1222 recipients as seropositive at baseline. Spike was spanned by vaccine-associated CD4 TCRs, which were dominant at 160-218 and 743-854.

CDR1 is SQVTM and CDR2 is ANQGSEA in the germline V gene. CDR3 length equals 12 residues. The receptor was derived from an adult in good health. The V gene is TRBV29-1, the J gene TRBJ1-1, with D maybe TRBD1 (5 bases). The source was peripheral blood, collected on day 0 of AZD1222 vaccination. In DNA, the CDR3 is TGCAGCGACGCTCGGGGGAACCCTGAAGCTTTCTTT. Translation: CSDARGNPEAFF.